The sequence of this T cell receptor (beta chain) was determined in a study of Ad26.COV2.S vaccination and SARS-CoV-2 variants. The treatment denotes: roughly 19 received Ad26.COV2.S at low or high dose, single or two shots; 5 received placebo; per-sample allocation not given. Day 63 after the first injection of vaccine or placebo was the sampling time. The protocol was immunoSEQ multiplex PCR, while the TCRdb copy is restricted to in-frame clones and leaves out a portion. The table has more than 300,000 clones, around four fifths seen once; the top ten hold around 2%. The V gene's germline CDR1 is MNHEY and CDR2 SMNVEV (reference sequence). The length of the CDR3 is 14 residues. V lost 6 bases and J lost 0, with 10 bases in between.

The material sequenced was peripheral blood, taken in a trial of Ad26.COV2.S vaccine versus placebo. The rearrangement links TRBV27 to TRBJ2-3; a weak D match, TRBD2 (5 bases). The sequence was obtained from a person aged 18-60 years who received the Ad26.COV2.S COVID-19 vaccine or a placebo. Here the CDR3 reads CASRVRASTDTQYF. CDR3 sequence (DNA): TGTGCCAGCAGGGTGAGGGCTAGCACAGATACGCAGTATTTT.